This TCR beta chain was sequenced for a study of metastatic and nonmetastatic thyroid tumors. Study-level background: The authors compared repertoires across blood and tumor or nodule tissue from malignant and benign thyroid patients.

CDR1 and CDR2 from the germline V gene are MNHNY and SVGAGI (reference sequence). The CDR3 has 13 amino acids. Trimming took off 2 bases at V and 1 base at J, with 5 bases between the two ends. This clone was counted at least ten times. No antigen is known for it. In the study's own analysis: For papillary thyroid cancer, a distant-metastasis classifier was constructed from CDR3 differences observed across clinicopathological groups. From the PCR reads, TCRdb re-called clones with MiXCR. Here the V and J calls rest on TCRdb's processing, not on the authors' analysis. Found here are 45,000 to 65,000 clones, approximately 20% of them singletons; the top ten hold 3.5% to 5%. Study results and caveats: Versus benign nodules, malignant thyroid tumors reportedly had significantly higher TCR beta diversity, in blood and tumor.

All patients reached thyroid surgery having received no treatment beforehand. The sequencing sample was made of blood. The sequence was collected from a female donor with papillary thyroid cancer or a benign thyroid nodule (not recorded which). Some clones in this sample may be carry-over from other donors' samples. This chain links TRBV6-6 with TRBJ1-1; D remains ambiguous. The CDR3 spells CASSYDGNTEAFF. CDR3 nucleotide sequence: TGTGCCAGCAGTTACGACGGGAACACTGAAGCTTTCTTT.